Listed here are 22 T cell receptor beta chains from one sample, sequenced in a study of T cell responses to AZD1222 COVID-19 vaccine. Sequencing was performed with immunoSEQ multiplex PCR; in TCRdb, only in-frame clones are kept and a portion is missing. In the table there are roughly 110,000 clones, about 89% of which are singletons. The specimen was peripheral blood, collected on day 0 of AZD1222 vaccination. These TCRs come from an adult in good health.

The V gene is TRBV9, the J gene TRBJ2-4; TRBD2 is a possible D gene (5 bases). CDR3 length: 14 residues. From germline, CDR1 is SGDLS and CDR2 YYNGEE. V was cut by 5 bases and J by 0 bases, with 9 bases left in between. The CDR3 bases are TGTGCCAGCAGTACCGGACTAGCCAAAAACATTCAGTACTTC. Translating gives CASSTGLAKNIQYF.

This clone appeared a few times. The chain combines TRBV12-3 or TRBV12-4 with TRBJ1-1; D uncertain. V lost 5 bases, J lost 1 base, and 8 bases lay in between. The CDR3 totals 13 residues. The CDR3 region has the DNA TGTGCCAGCAGTCTCGGCGGGAACACTGAAGCTTTCTTT. It translates to CASSLGGNTEAFF.

In DNA form, the CDR3 reads TGTGCCAGCAGTGAGGGGCCGAACACTGAAGCTTTCTTT. Protein: CASSEGPNTEAFF. V usage is TRBV25-1 and J usage is TRBJ1-1, with D perhaps TRBD1 (5 bases). The CDR3 runs 13 residues. V dropped 3 bases and J dropped 1 base, with 6 bases sitting between them. Germline assignment: CDR1 MGHDK and CDR2 SYGVNS.

The chain carries TRBV24-1 and TRBJ2-2, with 9 bases fitting TRBD1. Germline CDR1 and CDR2: KGHDR and SFDVKD. V gave up 4 bases and J gave up 0 bases; unmatched junction bases: 26. This CDR3 has 24 amino acids. The CDR3 protein is CATSESPGQGIRRTKSPNTGELFF. CDR3 nucleotide sequence: TGTGCCACCAGTGAATCGCCGGGACAGGGCATAAGGAGGACTAAATCTCCGAACACCGGGGAGCTGTTTTTT.

This rearrangement joins TRBV3-1 (or the pseudogene TRBV3-2) to TRBJ1-5; D uncertain. Germline CDR1 LGHDT, CDR2 YNNKEL (reference sequence). Trimming removed 3 bases at V and 4 bases at J, with 10 bases between. The CDR3 runs 14 residues. The CDR3 spells CASSHSGENQPQHF. CDR3 DNA: TGTGCCAGCAGCCACAGCGGGGAAAATCAGCCCCAGCATTTT.

This rearrangement joins TRBV7-8 to TRBJ1-2, with D unclear. There are 12 residues in the CDR3. V lost 5 bases to trimming and J lost 8 bases, with 12 bases between them. In germline, CDR1 is SGHVS, CDR2 FQNEAQ. The CDR3 is CASSDSRGGYTF. The DNA for the CDR3 is TGTGCCAGCAGCGATAGCCGTGGGGGCTACACCTTC.

The chain links TRBV28 to TRBJ2-1, with TRBD2 matching 12 bases. The V and J ends lost 4 bases and 8 bases, in that order; junction bases with no gene match: 6. The CDR3 extends over 15 amino acids. The germline V gene encodes CDR1 MDHEN and CDR2 SYDVKM. DNA for the CDR3: TGTGCCAGCAGTTCGACTAGCGGGAGTAGCGATGAGCAGTTCTTC. Encoded protein: CASSSTSGSSDEQFF. The full variable domain, rest sourced from reference TRBV28 and TRBJ2-1, is DVKVTQSSRYLVKRTGEKVFLECVQDMDHENMFWYRQDPGLGLRLIYFSYDVKMKEKGDIPEGYSVSREKKERFSLILESASTNQTSMYLCASSSTSGSSDEQFFGPGTRLTVL.

This chain links TRBV5-1 with TRBJ2-7; D not certain. Germline CDR1 is SGHRS and CDR2 is YFSETQ. V dropped 5 bases and J dropped 0 bases, with 12 bases sitting between them. The CDR3 has 14 residues. CDR3 region: CASRSGAISYEQYF. The CDR3 nucleotides are TGCGCCAGCAGGTCGGGCGCCATCTCCTACGAGCAGTACTTC. The variable domain in full, completed from reference TRBV5-1 and TRBJ2-7, reads KAGVTQTPRYLIKTRGQQVTLSCSPISGHRSVSWYQQTPGQGLQFLFEYFSETQRNKGNFPGRFSGRQFSNSRSEMNVSTLELGDSALYLCASRSGAISYEQYFGPGTRLTVT.

The chain joins TRBV19 to TRBJ2-5; 7 bases are a match to TRBD2. CDR3 length: 12 amino acids. V was pared by 7 bases and J by 4 bases, with 3 bases of the junction left unmatched. Germline V CDR1 and CDR2: LNHDA, SQIVND (reference sequence). CDR3 region: CASNVAGETQYF. The CDR3 bases are TGTGCCAGTAATGTAGCGGGAGAGACCCAGTACTTC.

This chain links TRBV28 with TRBJ2-7; 9 bases fit TRBD2. V was pared by 6 bases and J by 4 bases, with 16 bases of the junction left unmatched. The CDR3 is made up of 17 amino acids. The germline CDR1 and CDR2 sequences are MDHEN and SYDVKM. CDR3 region: CASRPPGLAGNLYEQYF. The CDR3 DNA follows: TGTGCCAGCAGGCCCCCCGGGCTAGCGGGGAACTTGTACGAGCAGTACTTC.

The chain carries TRBV5-1 and TRBJ2-1, with 10 bases lining up with TRBD2. The CDR3 is 16 amino acids. J was trimmed by 6 bases and V by 0 bases; bases with no gene match: 6. Germline loops: CDR1 SGHRS, CDR2 YFSETQ. CDR3 coding DNA: TGCGCCAGCAGCTTGGAGGGAGCGGGAGGGTCCAATGAGCAGTTCTTC. It encodes CASSLEGAGGSNEQFF.

V is TRBV20-1 and J is TRBJ1-1; D is unresolved. The CDR3 contains 11 residues. Germline-derived CDR1 and CDR2 are DFQATT and SNEGSKA (reference sequence). V was shortened by 2 bases and J by 2 bases, with 3 bases between the two germline ends. The CDR3 region is CSARRNTEAFF. In DNA form, the CDR3 reads TGCAGTGCTAGACGCAACACTGAAGCTTTCTTT.

By share of the sample, this clone is medium-sized. The V and J genes are TRBV5-4 and TRBJ1-2; 8 bases line up with TRBD1. Germline CDR1 SGHNT, CDR2 YYREEE (reference sequence). Trimming at V came to 3 bases and at J to 4 bases, leaving 8 bases not matched to a gene. The CDR3 runs 15 residues. The CDR3 spells CASSSPDRGVYGYTF. CDR3 DNA: TGTGCCAGCAGCTCTCCCGACAGGGGCGTCTATGGCTACACCTTC.

The V call is TRBV5-1, the J call TRBJ2-1; weak D call: TRBD2 (6 bases). The CDR3 consists of 15 residues. Germline lookup yields CDR1 SGHRS and CDR2 YFSETQ. The V end was cut by 4 bases, the J end by 3 bases, with 14 bases between. The CDR3 here is CASSPETSFYNEQFF. For the CDR3, the DNA is TGCGCCAGCAGCCCGGAGACTAGTTTCTACAATGAGCAGTTCTTC.

V usage is TRBV29-1 and J usage is TRBJ2-1, with 8 bases lining up with TRBD2. Germline CDR1 reads SQVTM; CDR2 reads ANQGSEA. After removal of 6 bases from V and 2 bases from J, the junction contained 9 bases not matched to a gene. The CDR3 runs 15 residues. CDR3 residues: CSVPPTGGPYNEQFF. CDR3 DNA sequence: TGCAGCGTCCCCCCCACGGGAGGGCCCTACAATGAGCAGTTCTTC.

This clone was detected once. The chain is built from TRBV10-3 and TRBJ2-2; D remains ambiguous. CDR3 length: 16 amino acids. V was clipped by 7 bases and J by 0 bases, with 15 bases between them. Germline assignment: CDR1 ENHRY and CDR2 SYGVKD. The CDR3 nucleotides are TGTGCCATCACCCTGAGTTCCTTACCGAACACCGGGGAGCTGTTTTTT. It yields the protein CAITLSSLPNTGELFF.

This clone was found a few times. The chain links TRBV4-3 to TRBJ2-3, with D uncertain. Trimming stripped 1 base from V and 0 bases from J, with 11 bases between. CDR1 LGHNA and CDR2 YSLEER come from the germline V gene. The CDR3 has 16 residues. The CDR3 DNA reads as TGCGCCAGCAGCCAAGGCGGCCGTCCTAGCACAGATACGCAGTATTTT. It codes for CASSQGGRPSTDTQYF.

V gene TRBV29-1 combines with J gene TRBJ2-5, with 12 positions matching TRBD2. CDR1 SQVTM and CDR2 ANQGSEA come from the germline V gene. The CDR3 runs to 13 residues. The trim removed 8 bases at V and 5 bases at J, leaving 6 bases unmatched. CDR3 DNA sequence: TGCAGCTTGACTAGCGGGAGAGGTGAGACCCAGTACTTC. The encoded protein is CSLTSGRGETQYF.

The rearrangement uses TRBV7-3 and TRBJ2-6; D gene unclear. V gave up 2 bases and J gave up 2 bases, with 7 bases separating them. There are 15 residues in the CDR3. The germline CDR1 and CDR2 sequences are SGHTA and FQGTGA. CDR3 coding DNA: TGTGCCAGCAGCTTAGGTCTCCCTGGGGCCAACGTCCTGACTTTC. It codes for CASSLGLPGANVLTF.

The chain links TRBV5-5 to TRBJ2-1; 10 bases are shared with TRBD2. The CDR3 spans 17 residues. The V and J ends lost 2 bases and 5 bases, in that order; junction bases with no gene match: 10. Looked up from germline, CDR1 is SGHKS and CDR2 is YYEKEE (reference sequence). CDR3 sequence (DNA): TGTGCCAGCAGCTTCCGACTACTAGCGGGAATCGACAATGAGCAGTTCTTC. Amino acids: CASSFRLLAGIDNEQFF.

The chain joins TRBV6-6 to TRBJ2-1; 14 bases fit TRBD2. V lost 5 bases, J lost 4 bases, and 4 bases stayed unmatched. The germline V gene encodes CDR1 MNHNY and CDR2 SVGAGI (reference sequence). The CDR3 covers 16 residues. CDR3: CASSPGTSGRYNEQFF. In DNA form, the CDR3 reads TGTGCCAGCAGTCCCGGGACTAGCGGGAGATACAATGAGCAGTTCTTC.

V is TRBV3-1 (or the pseudogene TRBV3-2) and J is TRBJ1-4; D is unclear. Trimming removed 3 bases from V and 4 bases from J, with 12 bases in between. CDR1 is LGHDT, CDR2 YNNKEL, per germline (reference sequence). The CDR3 totals 15 residues. CDR3 in DNA: TGTGCCAGCAGCCATTGGCAAAAAAATAATGAAAAACTGTTTTTT. Encoded protein: CASSHWQKNNEKLFF.